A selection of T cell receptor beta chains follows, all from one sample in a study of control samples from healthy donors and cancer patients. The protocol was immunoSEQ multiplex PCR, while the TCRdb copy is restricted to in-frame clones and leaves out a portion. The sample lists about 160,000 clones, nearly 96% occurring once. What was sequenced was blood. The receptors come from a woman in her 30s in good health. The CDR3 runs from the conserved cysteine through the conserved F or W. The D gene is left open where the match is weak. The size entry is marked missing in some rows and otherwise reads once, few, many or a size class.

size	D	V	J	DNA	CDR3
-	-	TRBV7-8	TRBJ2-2	TGTGCCAGCAGCTTAAAAACCAGCGAGGCGAACACCGGGGAGCTGTTTTTT	CASSLKTSEANTGELFF
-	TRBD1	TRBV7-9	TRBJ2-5	TGTGCCAGCAGCCCCGGGACAGGGGGCGGAGAGACCCAGTACTTC	CASSPGTGGGETQYF
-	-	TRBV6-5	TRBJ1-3	TGTGCCAGCAGGTCTCCGGACACCATATATTTT	CASRSPDTIYF
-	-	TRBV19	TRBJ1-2	TGTGCCAGTAGGATGGTGGGAGCTAACTATGGCTACACCTTC	CASRMVGANYGYTF
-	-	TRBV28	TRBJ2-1	TGTGCCAGCAAACCGTCCGGAGGGCCTTACAATGAGCAGTTCTTC	CASKPSGGPYNEQFF
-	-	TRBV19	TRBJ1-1	TGTGCCAGTAAGGTACAGGGAGGGTACACTGAAGCTTTCTTT	CASKVQGGYTEAFF
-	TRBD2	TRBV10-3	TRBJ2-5	TGTGCCATCAGCGAAGCGGGAGGGCCAGGAGAAGAGACCCAGTACTTC	CAISEAGGPGEETQYF
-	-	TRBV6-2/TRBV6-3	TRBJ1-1	TGTGCCAGCAGTTACTCTTTCCCGACCGGGGCTGGGAACACTGAAGCTTTCTTT	CASSYSFPTGAGNTEAFF
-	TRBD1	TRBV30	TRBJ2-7	TGTGCCTGGAGCAATAATTACGGGACAGCGAAAGAGCAGTACTTC	CAWSNNYGTAKEQYF
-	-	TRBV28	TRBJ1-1	TGTGCCAGCAGTTTACGTGTGAACACTGAAGCTTTCTTT	CASSLRVNTEAFF
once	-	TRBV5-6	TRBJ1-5	TGTGCCAGCAGCTTCGGTAGCAATCAGCCCCAGCATTTT	CASSFGSNQPQHF
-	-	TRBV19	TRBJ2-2	TGTGCCACGTCGGGTCAGGGGAGGACCGGGGAGCTGTTTTTT	CATSGQGRTGELFF
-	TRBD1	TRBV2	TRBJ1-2	TGTGCCAGCAGCCCCGGGACAGGCCGCTTGGGGTATGGCTACACCTTC	CASSPGTGRLGYGYTF
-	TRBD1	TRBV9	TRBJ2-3	TGTGCCAGCAGCGTAGATGGACAGGGGAGAGATACGCAGTATTTT	CASSVDGQGRDTQYF
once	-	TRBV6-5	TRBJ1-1	TGTGCCAGCATTGCCCTAGGGGGAATCACTGAAGCTTTCTTT	CASIALGGITEAFF
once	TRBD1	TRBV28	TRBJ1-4	TGTGCCAGCAGTTTAATACAGGGGGCTGGTAATGAAAAACTGTTTTTT	CASSLIQGAGNEKLFF
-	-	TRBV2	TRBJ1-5	TGTGCCAGCGGACCCCAGTTGAATCAGCCCCAGCATTTT	CASGPQLNQPQHF
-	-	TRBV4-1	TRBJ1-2	TGCGCCAGCAGCCCCGGCGCGGGGCCTAGAGCGGATGGCTACACCTTC	CASSPGAGPRADGYTF
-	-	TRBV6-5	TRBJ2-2	TGTGCCAGCAGTCCGACAACTACGAACACCGGGGAGCTGTTTTTT	CASSPTTTNTGELFF
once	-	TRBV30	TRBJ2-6	TGTGCCTGGTCGACTATCTCTGGGGCCAACGTCCTGACTTTC	CAWSTISGANVLTF
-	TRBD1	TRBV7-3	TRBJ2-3	TGTGCCAGCAGCCTCACAGGGGGTGGAGATACGCAGTATTTT	CASSLTGGGDTQYF
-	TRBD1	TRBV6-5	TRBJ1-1	TGTGCCAGCAGTTACGAGACAGGGGCGGGCCCTGAAGCTTTCTTT	CASSYETGAGPEAFF
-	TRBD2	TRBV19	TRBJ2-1	TGTGCCAGTAGTACCCCGGGACTAGCGGGCTACAATGAGCAGTTCTTC	CASSTPGLAGYNEQFF
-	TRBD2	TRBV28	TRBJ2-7	TGTGCCAGCAGCACAGAGGCGGGAGGAATCGGCGAGCAGTACTTC	CASSTEAGGIGEQYF
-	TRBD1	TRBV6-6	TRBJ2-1	TGTGCCAGCAGTTACATTGGACAGGCCTCCTACAATGAGCAGTTCTTC	CASSYIGQASYNEQFF
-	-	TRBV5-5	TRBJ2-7	TGTGCCAGCATGGAGGGAGTTTACGAGCAGTACTTC	CASMEGVYEQYF
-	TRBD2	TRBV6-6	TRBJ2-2	TGTGCCAGCAGGCCTGTGGGACTAGCCGGCACCGGGGAGCTGTTTTTT	CASRPVGLAGTGELFF
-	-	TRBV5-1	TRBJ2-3	TGCGCCAGCAGCTTGGCCGGGACTCGATCTGAGACGCAGTATTTT	CASSLAGTRSETQYF
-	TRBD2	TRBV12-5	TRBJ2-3	TGTGCTAGTGGTCCCGGGACTAGCGGGAGTTATACGCAGTATTTT	CASGPGTSGSYTQYF
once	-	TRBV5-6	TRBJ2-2	TGTGCCAGCACCCTGCTACTAGCCTCCGGGGAGCTGTTTTTT	CASTLLLASGELFF
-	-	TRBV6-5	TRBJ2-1	TGTGCCAGCAGACCGATAGGAAACAATGAGCAGTTCTTC	CASRPIGNNEQFF
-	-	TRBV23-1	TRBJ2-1	TGCGCCGGTCCGGATGGGGACTCCCTTCGGAATGAGCAGTTCTTC	CAGPDGDSLRNEQFF
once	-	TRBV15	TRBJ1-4	TGTGCCACCAGCAGAGATTCGGGGAAGCTTAATGAAAAACTGTTTTTT	CATSRDSGKLNEKLFF
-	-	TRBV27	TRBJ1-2	TGTGCCAGCAGTTTTCAGGTTAACTATGGCTACACCTTC	CASSFQVNYGYTF
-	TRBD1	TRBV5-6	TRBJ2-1	TGTGCCAGCAGCTGGCGAGGCCGGGACAGGGGGATTGACAATGAGCAGTTCTTC	CASSWRGRDRGIDNEQFF
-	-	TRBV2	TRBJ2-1	TGTGCCAGCAGTGGACTGTTTGTGTTGGGTGAGCAGTTCTTC	CASSGLFVLGEQFF
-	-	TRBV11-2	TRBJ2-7	TGTGCCAGCAGCAGTTCCTCAAGGGTCTACGAGCAGTACTTC	CASSSSSRVYEQYF
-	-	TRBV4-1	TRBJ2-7	TGCGCCAGCAGCCAGAGGACCTCCTTGGGCTCCTACGAGCAGTACTTC	CASSQRTSLGSYEQYF
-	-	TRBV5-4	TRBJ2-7	TGTGCCAGCAGCTGGGGAAAGACAGGTCCCTCCTACGAGCAGTACTTC	CASSWGKTGPSYEQYF
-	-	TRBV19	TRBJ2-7	TGTGCCAGTAGTATTGAGGCAGGGGGGTCCTACGAGCAGTACTTC	CASSIEAGGSYEQYF
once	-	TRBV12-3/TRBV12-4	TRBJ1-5	TGTGCCAGCAGTTTAGTTCGGGGGCCCCAGCATTTT	CASSLVRGPQHF
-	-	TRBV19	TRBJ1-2	TGTGCCAGTAGTATAGGAATTGACGGTTGGGATGGCTACACCTTC	CASSIGIDGWDGYTF
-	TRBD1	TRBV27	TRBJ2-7	TGTGCCAGCAGCCGTAATCCCCGGAGACAGGGCTACGAGCAGTACTTC	CASSRNPRRQGYEQYF
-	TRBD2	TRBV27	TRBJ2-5	TGTGCCAGCAGTTTAAAGGGGCTAGCGGGAGTCCAAGAGACCCAGTACTTC	CASSLKGLAGVQETQYF
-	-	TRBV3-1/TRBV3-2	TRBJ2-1	TGTGCCAGCAGCCAGGGAAATGAGCAGTTCTTC	CASSQGNEQFF
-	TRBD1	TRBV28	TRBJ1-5	TGTGCCAGCATTCGGACAGGGGGAGTTTTTCAGCCCCAGCATTTT	CASIRTGGVFQPQHF
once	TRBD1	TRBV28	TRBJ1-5	TGTGCCAGCAGTTTTGCAGGGGGCTTCAATCAGCCCCAGCATTTT	CASSFAGGFNQPQHF